One and the same sample provided the 9 T cell receptor beta chains below, sequenced in a study of blood T cell repertoires in COVID-19. Assay: immunoSEQ multiplex PCR; the TCRdb copy retains only in-frame clones and omits some. Of about 180,000 clones detected, 86% appear once; the ten largest clones hold 8% to 10%. The sample comprised peripheral blood. Receptor source: a man aged 50-59 years with active or convalescent COVID-19.

CDR3 in amino acids: CASSLRAGADEQFF. The CDR3 DNA follows: TGTGCCAGCAGCTTGAGAGCGGGAGCAGATGAGCAGTTCTTC. V is TRBV5-4 and J is TRBJ2-1; 8 bases match TRBD2. Germline V gene sequence: CDR1 SGHNT, CDR2 YYREEE (reference sequence). Trimming took 1 base from V and 8 from J; bases not matched to a gene: 5. This CDR3 is 14 amino acids long. The full variable domain, completed using reference TRBV5-4 and TRBJ2-1, is ETGVTQSPTHLIKTRGQQVTLRCSSQSGHNTVSWYQQALGQGPQFIFQYYREEENGRGNFPPRFSGLQFPNYSSELNVNALELDDSALYLCASSLRAGADEQFFGPGTRLTVL.

This clone was seen just once. The chain is built from TRBV30 and TRBJ1-2; TRBD1 agrees at 7 bases. The CDR3 runs to 14 residues. Trimming cost V 0 bases and J 7 bases; bases outside gene matches: 8. The germline CDR1 and CDR2 sequences are GTSNPN and SVGIG (reference sequence). In DNA form, the CDR3 reads TGTGCCTGGAGTGTGATAGGGGGCGAGAGTGGCTACACCTTC. It specifies CAWSVIGGESGYTF.

V is TRBV6-1 and J is TRBJ1-2; the D gene is possibly TRBD1 (5 bases). The length of the CDR3 is 14 residues. V was clipped by 2 bases and J by 3 bases, with 10 bases between them. Germline CDR1 reads MNHNS; CDR2 reads SASEGT. The CDR3 protein is CASSEKGRDYGYTF. In DNA form, the CDR3 reads TGTGCCAGCAGTGAAAAGGGCAGGGACTATGGCTACACCTTC.

Comments on this clone: Other DNA sequences from this sample encode an identical CDR3 as well. This CDR3 reads CASSRNPGYEQYF. The CDR3 coding sequence is TGTGCCAGCAGCCGAAATCCGGGGTACGAGCAGTACTTC. This chain links TRBV7-2 with TRBJ2-7, with D maybe TRBD2 (5 bases). Germline assignment: CDR1 SGHTA and CDR2 FQGNSA. The CDR3 spans 13 residues. Trimming removed 5 bases from V and 4 bases from J, with 12 bases in between.

The chain joins TRBV28 to TRBJ2-7; TRBD2 agrees at 8 bases. Germline lookup yields CDR1 MDHEN and CDR2 SYDVKM. Trimming at V came to 4 bases and at J to 0 bases, leaving 14 bases not matched to a gene. This CDR3 has 18 residues. DNA of the CDR3: TGTGCCAGCAGTTCCTCTCCGGGACTAGGAGCACTCTCCTACGAGCAGTACTTC. Translating it yields CASSSSPGLGALSYEQYF.

This rearrangement joins TRBV7-6 to TRBJ2-7, with D possibly being TRBD2 (6 bases). V was shortened by 1 base and J by 3 bases, with 13 bases between the two germline ends. Germline CDR1 and CDR2: SGHVS and FNYEAQ. The CDR3 has 15 residues. The CDR3 DNA is TGTGCCAGCAGCTTAGACGGGCAGGGAGGCTACGAGCAGTACTTC. As protein: CASSLDGQGGYEQYF.

The chain links TRBV7-9 to TRBJ2-7; TRBD2 aligns across 8 bases. The CDR3 is made up of 15 amino acids. V shed 4 bases and J 4 bases; nucleotides not matched to a gene: 9. Germline loops: CDR1 SEHNR, CDR2 FQNEAQ (reference sequence). The CDR3 spells CASSSESGSMYEQYF. The CDR3 bases are TGTGCCAGCAGCTCTGAGAGCGGGAGTATGTACGAGCAGTACTTC. The full variable domain, with the rest looked up from reference TRBV7-9 and TRBJ2-7, is DTGVSQNPRHKITKRGQNVTFRCDPISEHNRLYWYRQTLGQGPEFLTYFQNEAQLEKSRLLSDRFSAERPKGSFSTLEIQRTEQGDSAMYLCASSSESGSMYEQYFGPGTRLTVT.

This chain uses TRBV6-5 with TRBJ1-3; D remains ambiguous. CDR1 MNHEY and CDR2 SVGAGI come from the germline V gene. V was trimmed by 7 bases and J by 7 bases, leaving 8 bases between them. This CDR3 has 11 amino acids. CDR3 amino acids: CASTQANTIYF. The CDR3 DNA reads TGTGCCAGCACCCAGGCGAACACCATATATTTT.

The rearrangement joins TRBV30 to TRBJ1-5; 9 positions agree with TRBD1. The CDR3 totals 15 residues. Trimming at V came to 3 bases and at J to 3 bases, leaving 6 bases not matched to a gene. In germline, CDR1 is GTSNPN, CDR2 SVGIG (reference sequence). The CDR3 coding sequence is TGTGCCTGGAGCACCGGGACAGGGAACAATCAGCCCCAGCATTTT. This encodes CAWSTGTGNNQPQHF.